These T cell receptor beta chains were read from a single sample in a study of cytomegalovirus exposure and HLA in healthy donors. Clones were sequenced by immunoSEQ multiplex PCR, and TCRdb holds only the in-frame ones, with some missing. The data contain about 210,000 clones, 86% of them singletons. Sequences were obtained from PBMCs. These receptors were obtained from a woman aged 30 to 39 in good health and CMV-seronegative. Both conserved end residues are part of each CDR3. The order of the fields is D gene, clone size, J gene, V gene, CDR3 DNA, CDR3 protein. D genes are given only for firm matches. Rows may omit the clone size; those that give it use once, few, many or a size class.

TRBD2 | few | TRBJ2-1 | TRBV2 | TGTGCCAGCAGAACACGGACTAGCGGGGGCTACAATGAGCAGTTCTTC | CASRTRTSGGYNEQFF
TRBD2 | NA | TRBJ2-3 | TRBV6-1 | TGTGCCAGCAGGAGTTTAGCGGGGGGCACAGATACGCAGTATTTT | CASRSLAGGTDTQYF
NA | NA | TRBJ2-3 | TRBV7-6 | TGTGCCAGCAGCCGAACCACCGTCGCAGGGGATGGGGATACGCAGTATTTT | CASSRTTVAGDGDTQYF
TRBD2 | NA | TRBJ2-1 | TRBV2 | TGTGCCAGCAGCGGGACTAGCGGGACTTTGGGTGAGCAGTTCTTC | CASSGTSGTLGEQFF
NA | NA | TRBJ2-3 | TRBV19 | TGTGCCAGTAGTATGGACTACACAGATACGCAGTATTTT | CASSMDYTDTQYF
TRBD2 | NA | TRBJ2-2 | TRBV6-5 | TGTGCCAGCAGCCAGCGGGGGCACACCGGGGAGCTGTTTTTT | CASSQRGHTGELFF
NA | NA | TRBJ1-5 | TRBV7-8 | TGTGCCAGCAGCTTAACGGGAATGGAGCCCCAGCATTTT | CASSLTGMEPQHF
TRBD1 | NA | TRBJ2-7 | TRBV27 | TGTGCCAGCAGCCGCCTGGGACAGACCTACGAGCAGTACTTC | CASSRLGQTYEQYF
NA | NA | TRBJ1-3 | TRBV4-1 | TGCGCCAGCAGCCGCACAGGGCTCTCTGGAAACACCATATATTTT | CASSRTGLSGNTIYF
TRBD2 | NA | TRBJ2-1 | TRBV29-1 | TGCAGCGTTGAGGCACTAGCGGGGGGCCCCACCTACAATGAGCAGTTCTTC | CSVEALAGGPTYNEQFF
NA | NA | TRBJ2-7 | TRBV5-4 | TGTGCCAGCAGCACGCCGGGACAAGCTACCTACGAGCAGTACTTC | CASSTPGQATYEQYF
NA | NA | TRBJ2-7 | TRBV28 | TGTGCCAGCAGGAAGAGGCCCGATTCGGACGAGCAGTACTTC | CASRKRPDSDEQYF
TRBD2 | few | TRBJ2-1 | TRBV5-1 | TGCGCCAGCAGCTTGGAGGTAGCGGGGGGGGATGAGCAGTTCTTC | CASSLEVAGGDEQFF
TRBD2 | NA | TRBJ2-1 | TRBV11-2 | TGTGCCAGCAGCTTAGTTCGGCTAGCGGCATACAATGAGCAGTTCTTC | CASSLVRLAAYNEQFF
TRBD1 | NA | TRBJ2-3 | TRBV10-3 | TGTGCGATACAGGGGGCAAGCACAGATACGCAGTATTTT | CAIQGASTDTQYF
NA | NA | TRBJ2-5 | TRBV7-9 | TGTGCCAGCAGCTTAGAAGGGGCGTTTGAGACCCAGTACTTC | CASSLEGAFETQYF
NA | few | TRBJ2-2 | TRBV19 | TGTGCCAGTATAAGTGTGGGGGCCCGTAGCGGGGAGCTGTTTTTT | CASISVGARSGELFF
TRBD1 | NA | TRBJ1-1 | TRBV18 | TGTGCCAGCTCACCACGGGCGGACAGGGACACTGAAGCTTTCTTT | CASSPRADRDTEAFF
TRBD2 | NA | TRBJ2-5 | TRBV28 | TGTGCCAGCAGCCCGGGGCTAGCGGGGGAGAACCAAGAGACCCAGTACTTC | CASSPGLAGENQETQYF
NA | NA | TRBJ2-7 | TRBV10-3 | TGTGCCATCAGTGGGGGGCCCTACGAGCAGTACTTC | CAISGGPYEQYF